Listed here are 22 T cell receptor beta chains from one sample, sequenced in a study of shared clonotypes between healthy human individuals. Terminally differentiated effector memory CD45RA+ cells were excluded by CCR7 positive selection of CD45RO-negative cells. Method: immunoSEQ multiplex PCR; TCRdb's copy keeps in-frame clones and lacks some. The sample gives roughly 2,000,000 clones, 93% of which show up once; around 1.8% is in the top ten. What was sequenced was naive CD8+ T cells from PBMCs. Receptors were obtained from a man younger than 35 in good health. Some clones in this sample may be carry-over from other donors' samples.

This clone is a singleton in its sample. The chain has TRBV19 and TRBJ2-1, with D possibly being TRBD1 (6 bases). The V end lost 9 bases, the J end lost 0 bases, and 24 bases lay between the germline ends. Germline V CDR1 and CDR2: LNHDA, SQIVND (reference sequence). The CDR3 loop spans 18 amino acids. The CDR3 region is CASSVGTPQGYSYNEQFF. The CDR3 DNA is TGTGCCAGCAGTGTAGGGACACCTCAAGGGTACTCCTACAATGAGCAGTTCTTC.

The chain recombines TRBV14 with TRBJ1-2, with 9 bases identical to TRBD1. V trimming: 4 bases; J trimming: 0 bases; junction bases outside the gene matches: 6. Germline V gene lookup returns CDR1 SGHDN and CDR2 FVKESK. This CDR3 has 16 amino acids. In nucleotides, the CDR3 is TGTGCCAGCAGCCTGGGGACAGGGCTATCTAACTATGGCTACACCTTC. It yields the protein CASSLGTGLSNYGYTF.

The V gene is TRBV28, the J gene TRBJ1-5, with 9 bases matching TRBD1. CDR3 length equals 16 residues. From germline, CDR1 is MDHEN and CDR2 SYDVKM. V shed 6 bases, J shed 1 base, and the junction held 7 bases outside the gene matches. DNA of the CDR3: TGTGCCAGCAGGCCCGCGACAGGGGGAAGCAATCAGCCCCAGCATTTT. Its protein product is CASRPATGGSNQPQHF.

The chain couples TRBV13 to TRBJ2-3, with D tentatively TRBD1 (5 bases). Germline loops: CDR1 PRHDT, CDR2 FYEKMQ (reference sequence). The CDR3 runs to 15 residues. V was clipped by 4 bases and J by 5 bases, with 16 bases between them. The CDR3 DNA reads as TGTGCCAGCAGCTCCAGGGTAGGAAAAGGAGATACGCAGTATTTT. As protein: CASSSRVGKGDTQYF. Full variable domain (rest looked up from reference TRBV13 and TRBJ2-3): AAGVIQSPRHLIKEKRETATLKCYPIPRHDTVYWYQQGPGQDPQFLISFYEKMQSDKGSIPDRFSAQQFSDYHSELNMSSLELGDSALYFCASSSRVGKGDTQYFGPGTRLTVL.

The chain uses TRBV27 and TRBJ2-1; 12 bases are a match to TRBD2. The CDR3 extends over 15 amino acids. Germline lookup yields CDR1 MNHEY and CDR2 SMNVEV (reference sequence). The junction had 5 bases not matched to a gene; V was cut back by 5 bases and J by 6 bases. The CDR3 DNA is TGTGCCAGCAGTCCCCGGACTAGCGGGACCAATGAGCAGTTCTTC. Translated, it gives CASSPRTSGTNEQFF.

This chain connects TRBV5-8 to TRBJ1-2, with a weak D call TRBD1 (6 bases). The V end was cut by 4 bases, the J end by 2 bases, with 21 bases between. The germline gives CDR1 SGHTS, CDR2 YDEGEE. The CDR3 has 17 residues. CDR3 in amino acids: CASSGPIPGAWNYGYTF. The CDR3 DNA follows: TGTGCCAGCAGCGGACCGATTCCAGGGGCATGGAACTATGGCTACACCTTC.

CDR3 region: CASSYPDDYGYTF. DNA for the CDR3: TGTGCCAGTAGTTACCCAGATGACTATGGCTACACCTTC. The genes are TRBV19 and TRBJ1-2; D gene uncertain. The ends were cut back, 5 bases at V and 3 bases at J, with 10 bases in the middle. The CDR3 extends over 13 amino acids. Germline assignment: CDR1 LNHDA and CDR2 SQIVND (reference sequence).

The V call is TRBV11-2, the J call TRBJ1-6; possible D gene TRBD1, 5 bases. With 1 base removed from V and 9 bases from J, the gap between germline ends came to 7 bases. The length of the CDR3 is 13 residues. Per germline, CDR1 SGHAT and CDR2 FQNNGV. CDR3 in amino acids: CASSLVTGSPLHF. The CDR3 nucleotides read TGTGCCAGCAGCTTAGTCACAGGTTCACCCCTCCACTTT.

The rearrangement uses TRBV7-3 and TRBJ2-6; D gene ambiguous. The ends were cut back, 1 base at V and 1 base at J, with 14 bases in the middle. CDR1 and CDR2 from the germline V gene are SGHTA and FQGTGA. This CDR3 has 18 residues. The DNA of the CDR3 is TGTGCCAGCAGCTTAAGGGCGTTTGGGCTATCTGGGGCCAACGTCCTGACTTTC. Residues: CASSLRAFGLSGANVLTF.

CDR3 region: CASSPHRGITYEQYF. The CDR3 DNA reads as TGTGCCAGCAGCCCACACAGGGGTATCACCTACGAGCAGTACTTC. The chain combines TRBV7-8 with TRBJ2-7; 7 nucleotides line up with TRBD1. V gave up 5 bases and J gave up 2 bases; unmatched junction bases: 9. This CDR3 comprises 15 residues. Germline V gives CDR1 SGHVS, CDR2 FQNEAQ. Full variable domain (missing parts from reference TRBV7-8 and TRBJ2-7): GAGVSQSPRYKVAKRGQDVALRCDPISGHVSLFWYQQALGQGPEFLTYFQNEAQLDKSGLPSDRFFAERPEGSVSTLKIQRTQQEDSAVYLCASSPHRGITYEQYFGPGTRLTVT.

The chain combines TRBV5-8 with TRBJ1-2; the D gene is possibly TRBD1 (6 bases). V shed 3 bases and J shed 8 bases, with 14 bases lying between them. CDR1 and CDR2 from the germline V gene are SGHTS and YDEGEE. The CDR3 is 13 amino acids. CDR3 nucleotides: TGTGCCAGCAGCTCCGGACAGCGGGGCGGCTACACCTTC. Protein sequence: CASSSGQRGGYTF.

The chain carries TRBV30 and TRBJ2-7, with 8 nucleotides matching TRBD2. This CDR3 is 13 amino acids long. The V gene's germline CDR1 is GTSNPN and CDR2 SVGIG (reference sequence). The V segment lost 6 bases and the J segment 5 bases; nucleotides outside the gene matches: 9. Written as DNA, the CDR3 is TGTGCCTGCCCCGGGGGGGCCATCGACGAGCAGTACTTC. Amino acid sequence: CACPGGAIDEQYF.

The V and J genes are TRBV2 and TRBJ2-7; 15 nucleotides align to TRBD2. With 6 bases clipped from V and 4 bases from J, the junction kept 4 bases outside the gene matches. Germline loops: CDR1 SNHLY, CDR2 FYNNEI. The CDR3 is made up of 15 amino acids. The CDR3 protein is CASSAGTSGRYEQYF. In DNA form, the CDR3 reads TGTGCCAGCAGCGCCGGGACTAGCGGGAGGTACGAGCAGTACTTC.

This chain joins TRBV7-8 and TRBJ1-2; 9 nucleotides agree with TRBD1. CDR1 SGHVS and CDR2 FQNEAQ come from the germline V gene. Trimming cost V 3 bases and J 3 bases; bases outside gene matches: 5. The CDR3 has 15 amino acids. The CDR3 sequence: CASSLTGGSYYGYTF. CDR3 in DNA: TGTGCCAGCAGCTTGACAGGGGGATCTTACTATGGCTACACCTTC.

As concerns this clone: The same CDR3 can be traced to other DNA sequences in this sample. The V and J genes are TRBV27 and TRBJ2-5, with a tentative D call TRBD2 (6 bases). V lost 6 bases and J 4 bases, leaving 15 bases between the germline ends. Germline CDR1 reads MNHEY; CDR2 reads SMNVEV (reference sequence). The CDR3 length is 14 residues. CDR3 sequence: CASSLGRGGETQYF. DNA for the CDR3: TGTGCCAGCAGCCTAGGGCGGGGAGGAGAGACCCAGTACTTC.

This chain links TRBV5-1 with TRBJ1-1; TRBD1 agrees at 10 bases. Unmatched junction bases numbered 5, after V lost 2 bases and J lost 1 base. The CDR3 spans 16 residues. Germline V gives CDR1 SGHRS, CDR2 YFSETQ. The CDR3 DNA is TGCGCCAGCAGCTTAGGGACAGGGGAATGGAACACTGAAGCTTTCTTT. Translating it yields CASSLGTGEWNTEAFF.

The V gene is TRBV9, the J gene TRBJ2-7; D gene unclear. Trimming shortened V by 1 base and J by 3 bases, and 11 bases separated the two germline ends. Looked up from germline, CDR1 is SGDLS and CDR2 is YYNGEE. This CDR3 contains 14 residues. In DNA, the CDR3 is TGTGCCAGCAGCGTATCCTCCCCTAGCTACGAGCAGTACTTC. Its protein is CASSVSSPSYEQYF.

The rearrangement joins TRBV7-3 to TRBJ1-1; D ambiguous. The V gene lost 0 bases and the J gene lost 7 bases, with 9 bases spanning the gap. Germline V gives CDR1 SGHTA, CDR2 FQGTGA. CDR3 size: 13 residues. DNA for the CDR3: TGTGCCAGCAGCTTAACGAGGGTCAATGAAGCTTTCTTT. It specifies CASSLTRVNEAFF.

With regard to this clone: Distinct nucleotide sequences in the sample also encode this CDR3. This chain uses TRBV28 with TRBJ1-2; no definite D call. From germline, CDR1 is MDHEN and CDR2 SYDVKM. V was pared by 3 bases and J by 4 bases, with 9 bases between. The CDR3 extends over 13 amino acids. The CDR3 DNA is TGTGCCAGCAGTTTTGGCACCGGCTATGGCTACACCTTC. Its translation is CASSFGTGYGYTF.

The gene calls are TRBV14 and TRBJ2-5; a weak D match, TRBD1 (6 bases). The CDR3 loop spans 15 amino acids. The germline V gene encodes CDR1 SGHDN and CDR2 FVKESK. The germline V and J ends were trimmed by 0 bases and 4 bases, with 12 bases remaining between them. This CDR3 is CASSQEGAGRETQYF. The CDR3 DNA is TGTGCCAGCAGCCAAGAGGGGGCAGGTAGAGAGACCCAGTACTTC.

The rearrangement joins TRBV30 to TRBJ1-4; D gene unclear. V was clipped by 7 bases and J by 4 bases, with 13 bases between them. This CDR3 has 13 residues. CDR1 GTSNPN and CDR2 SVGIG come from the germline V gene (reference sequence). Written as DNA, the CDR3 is TGTGCCTTTTCCGGGGTACATAATGAAAAACTGTTTTTT. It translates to CAFSGVHNEKLFF. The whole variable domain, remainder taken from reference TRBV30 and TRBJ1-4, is SQTIHQWPATLVQPVGSPLSLECTVEGTSNPNLYWYRQAAGRGLQLLFYSVGIGQISSEVPQNLSASRPQDRQFILSSKKLLLSDSGFYLCAFSGVHNEKLFFGSGTQLSVL.

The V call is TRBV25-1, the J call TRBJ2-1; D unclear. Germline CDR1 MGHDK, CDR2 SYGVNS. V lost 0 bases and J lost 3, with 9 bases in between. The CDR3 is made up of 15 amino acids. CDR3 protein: CASSEYKWGYNEQFF. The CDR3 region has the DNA TGTGCCAGCAGTGAATATAAGTGGGGCTACAATGAGCAGTTCTTC.